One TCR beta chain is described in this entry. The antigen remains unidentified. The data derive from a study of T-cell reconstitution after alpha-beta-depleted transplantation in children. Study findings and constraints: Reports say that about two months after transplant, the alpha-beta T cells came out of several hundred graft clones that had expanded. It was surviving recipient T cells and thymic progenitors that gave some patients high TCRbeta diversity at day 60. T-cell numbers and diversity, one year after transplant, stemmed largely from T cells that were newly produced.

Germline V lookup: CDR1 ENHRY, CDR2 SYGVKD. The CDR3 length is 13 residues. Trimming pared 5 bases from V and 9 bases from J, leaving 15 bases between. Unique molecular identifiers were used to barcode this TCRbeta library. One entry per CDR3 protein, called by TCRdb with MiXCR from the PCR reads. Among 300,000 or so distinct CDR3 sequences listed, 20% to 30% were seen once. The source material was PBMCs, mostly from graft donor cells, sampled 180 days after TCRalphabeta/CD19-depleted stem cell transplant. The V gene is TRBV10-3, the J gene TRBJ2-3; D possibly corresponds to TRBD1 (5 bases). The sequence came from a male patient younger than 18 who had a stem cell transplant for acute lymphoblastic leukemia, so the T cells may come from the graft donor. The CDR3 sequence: CAISLGDWETQYF. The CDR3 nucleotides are TGTGCCATCAGTTTAGGGGATTGGGAAACGCAGTATTTT.